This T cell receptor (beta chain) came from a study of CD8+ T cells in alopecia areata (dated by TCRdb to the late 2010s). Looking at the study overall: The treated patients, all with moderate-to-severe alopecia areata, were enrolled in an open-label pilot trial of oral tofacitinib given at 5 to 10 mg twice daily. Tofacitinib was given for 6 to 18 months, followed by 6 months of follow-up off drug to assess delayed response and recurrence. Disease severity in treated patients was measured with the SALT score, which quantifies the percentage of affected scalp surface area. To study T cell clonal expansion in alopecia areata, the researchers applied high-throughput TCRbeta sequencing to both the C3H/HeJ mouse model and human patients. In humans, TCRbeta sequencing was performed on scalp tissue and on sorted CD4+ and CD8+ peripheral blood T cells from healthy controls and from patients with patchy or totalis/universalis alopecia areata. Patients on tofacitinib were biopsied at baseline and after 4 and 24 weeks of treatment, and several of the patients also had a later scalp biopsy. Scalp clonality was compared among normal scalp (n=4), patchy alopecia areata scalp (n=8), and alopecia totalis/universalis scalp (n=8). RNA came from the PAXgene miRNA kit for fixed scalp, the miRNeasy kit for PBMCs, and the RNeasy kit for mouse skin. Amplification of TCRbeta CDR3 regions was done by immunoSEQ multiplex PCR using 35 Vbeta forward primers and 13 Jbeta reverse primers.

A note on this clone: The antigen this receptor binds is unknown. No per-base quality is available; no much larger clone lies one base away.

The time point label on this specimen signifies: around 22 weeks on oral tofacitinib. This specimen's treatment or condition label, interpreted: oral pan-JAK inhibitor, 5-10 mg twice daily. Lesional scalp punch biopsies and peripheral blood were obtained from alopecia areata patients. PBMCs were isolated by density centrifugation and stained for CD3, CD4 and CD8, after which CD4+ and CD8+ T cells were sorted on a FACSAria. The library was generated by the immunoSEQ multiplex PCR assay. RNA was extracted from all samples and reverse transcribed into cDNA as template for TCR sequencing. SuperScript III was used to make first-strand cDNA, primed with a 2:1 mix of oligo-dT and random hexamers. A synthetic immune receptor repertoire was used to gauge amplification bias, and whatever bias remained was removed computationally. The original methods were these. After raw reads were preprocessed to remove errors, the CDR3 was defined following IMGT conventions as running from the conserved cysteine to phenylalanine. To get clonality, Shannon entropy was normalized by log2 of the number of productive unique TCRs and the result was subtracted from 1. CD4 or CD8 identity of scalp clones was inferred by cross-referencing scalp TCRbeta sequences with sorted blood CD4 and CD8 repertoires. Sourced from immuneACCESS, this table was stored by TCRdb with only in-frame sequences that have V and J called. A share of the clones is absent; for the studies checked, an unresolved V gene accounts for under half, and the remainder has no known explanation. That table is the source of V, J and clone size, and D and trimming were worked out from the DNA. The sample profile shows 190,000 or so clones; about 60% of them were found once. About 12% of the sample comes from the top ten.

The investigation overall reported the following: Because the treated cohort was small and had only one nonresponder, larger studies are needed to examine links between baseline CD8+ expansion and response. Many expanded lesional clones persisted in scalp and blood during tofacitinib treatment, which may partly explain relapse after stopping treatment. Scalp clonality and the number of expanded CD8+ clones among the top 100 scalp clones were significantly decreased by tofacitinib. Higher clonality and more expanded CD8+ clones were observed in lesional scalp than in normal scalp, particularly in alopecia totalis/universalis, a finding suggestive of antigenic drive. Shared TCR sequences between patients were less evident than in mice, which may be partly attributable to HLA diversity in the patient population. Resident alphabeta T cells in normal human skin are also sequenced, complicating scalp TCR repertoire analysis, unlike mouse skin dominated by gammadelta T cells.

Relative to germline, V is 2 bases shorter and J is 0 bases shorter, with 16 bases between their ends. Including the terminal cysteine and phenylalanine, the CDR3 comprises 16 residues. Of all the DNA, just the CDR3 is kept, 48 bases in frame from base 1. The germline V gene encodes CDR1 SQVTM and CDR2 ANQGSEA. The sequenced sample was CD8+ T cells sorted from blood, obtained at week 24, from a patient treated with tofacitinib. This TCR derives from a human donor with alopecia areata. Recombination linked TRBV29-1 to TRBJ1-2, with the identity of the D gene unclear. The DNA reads TGCAGCGTTGAAAAAGGGTCAACAGCTACTAACTATGGCTACACCTTC. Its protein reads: CSVEKGSTATNYGYTF.